This T cell receptor beta chain appears in the sequencing data of a study of OX40 agonist ivuxolimab in advanced cancers. In the study overall: At around 83% male, the cohort had a mean age of about 60 years, ranging from about 20 to 90.

Sequenced by immunoSEQ multiplex PCR; TCRdb stores in-frame clones only, minus some. The sample comprises around 66,000 clones, around 86% of which are singletons, and roughly 1.2% rests with the top ten. Germline CDR1 reads LGHNT; CDR2 reads FRNRAP. The CDR3 loop spans 14 amino acids. The V segment lost 10 bases and the J segment 6 bases; nucleotides outside the gene matches: 7. Study-wide findings and caveats: Expanded clones belonging to CD8+ T cells outnumbered, on average, those of CD4+.

Notes on this clone: Its antigen is still unknown.

The sequences come from CD4+ or CD8+ T cells sorted from blood, collected in a trial of the OX40 agonist ivuxolimab. The V call is TRBV12-5, the J call TRBJ1-5; 12 bases align to TRBD1. The sequence was collected from an adult with an advanced solid tumor such as melanoma, head and neck, liver or kidney cancer. CDR3: CATDGTGGGQPQHF. The CDR3 DNA reads as TGTGCTACCGACGGGACAGGGGGCGGTCAGCCCCAGCATTTT. Full variable domain (outside the CDR3, taken from reference TRBV12-5 and TRBJ1-5): DARVTQTPRHKVTEMGQEVTMRCQPILGHNTVFWYRQTMMQGLELLAYFRNRAPLDDSGMPKDRFSAEMPDATLATLKIQPSEPRDSAVYFCATDGTGGGQPQHFGDGTRLSIL.